This T cell receptor (beta chain) was identified in a study of CD8 T cells in ankylosing spondylitis. There are 15 residues in the CDR3. Germline lookup yields CDR1 MNHEY and CDR2 SMNVEV (reference sequence). The germline V and J ends were trimmed by 4 bases and 2 bases, with 13 bases remaining between them. In TCRdb, the 5' RACE reads were re-called with MiXCR into one record per CDR3 protein. The data show approximately 180,000 distinct CDR3 sequences, roughly 20% seen once. Sequencing input: blood, either unsorted or a sorted T cell fraction (not recorded which). V usage is TRBV27 and J usage is TRBJ2-3; possible D gene TRBD1, 6 bases. The sequence derives from a male donor aged 10-29 years with ankylosing spondylitis or in good health (not recorded which). The CDR3 bases are TGTGCCAGCAGTTCCGACAGGACAGTCACAGATACGCAGTATTTT. This sequence encodes CASSSDRTVTDTQYF.